This entry lists 12 T cell receptor beta chains sequenced from one sample in a study of blood T cells in healthy people across ages. Sample-barcoded 5' priming and a J-beta primer mix drove a second PCR of about 6 to 12 cycles. TCRdb reprocessed the 5' RACE reads with MiXCR, giving one entry per CDR3 protein. The sample comprises more than 700,000 distinct CDR3 sequences, around 45% of which are singletons, and 15% to 20% rests with the top ten. The sequenced sample was blood. The receptors here all came from an elderly man in good health.

The chain has TRBV6-5 and TRBJ2-1; no clear D gene. Trimming shortened V by 4 bases and J by 0 bases, and 13 bases separated the two germline ends. The CDR3 runs 16 residues. Germline CDR1 is MNHEY and CDR2 is SVGAGI. The CDR3 region is CASSSPFSSSYNEQFF. In DNA form, the CDR3 reads TGTGCCAGCAGTTCGCCTTTTTCTAGCTCCTACAATGAGCAGTTCTTC.

This clonotype was observed at least ten times. This chain connects TRBV29-1 to TRBJ1-2; TRBD1 is a possible D gene (6 bases). The CDR3 covers 11 residues. The ends were cut back, 5 bases at V and 5 bases at J, with 9 bases in the middle. Germline loops: CDR1 SQVTM, CDR2 ANQGSEA. The CDR3 sequence: CSVTTGYGYTF. Written as DNA, the CDR3 is TGCAGCGTTACGACAGGTTATGGCTACACCTTC. Full variable domain (missing parts from reference TRBV29-1 and TRBJ1-2): SAVISQKPSRDICQRGTSLTIQCQVDSQVTMMFWYRQQPGQSLTLIATANQGSEATYESGFVIDKFPISRPNLTFSTLTVSNMSPEDSSIYLCSVTTGYGYTFGSGTRLTVV.

The chain couples TRBV12-3 or TRBV12-4 to TRBJ2-1, with TRBD2 matching 8 bases. V was clipped by 6 bases and J by 9 bases; unmatched bases: 13. This CDR3 is 15 amino acids long. The chain's CDR3 is CASSVGSGRAREQFF. The DNA of the CDR3 is TGTGCCAGCAGCGTGGGGAGCGGGAGAGCTCGTGAGCAGTTCTTC.

The V and J genes are TRBV27 and TRBJ2-1; 9 nucleotides agree with TRBD2. CDR3 length: 15 amino acids. From germline, CDR1 is MNHEY and CDR2 SMNVEV (reference sequence). Unmatched junction bases numbered 17, after V lost 7 bases and J lost 13 bases. The CDR3 is CASTRAGGSPETQFF. CDR3 coding DNA: TGTGCCAGCACCCGAGCGGGAGGCAGCCCAGAGACCCAGTTCTTC.

There are a few counts of this clonotype. The V gene is TRBV14, the J gene TRBJ1-4, with D tentatively TRBD1 (5 bases). Deletions cut 1 base from V and 4 bases from J, with 13 bases between. The V gene's germline CDR1 is SGHDN and CDR2 FVKESK. The CDR3 runs 16 residues. The CDR3 reads CASSQVSGHYNEKLFF. The CDR3 DNA sequence: TGTGCCAGCAGCCAAGTGTCCGGACATTATAATGAAAAACTGTTTTTT.

The chain has TRBV27 and TRBJ1-6; no reliable D call. This CDR3 has 13 amino acids. The germline CDR1 and CDR2 sequences are MNHEY and SMNVEV (reference sequence). V lost 3 bases to trimming and J lost 10 bases, with 10 bases between them. For the CDR3, the DNA is TGTGCCAGCAGTTTTGGGGATAGGTCACCCCTCCACTTT. Residues: CASSFGDRSPLHF.

The chain combines TRBV15 with TRBJ2-4; tentatively, D is TRBD1 or TRBD2 (5 bases each). Germline CDR1 is LNHNV and CDR2 is YYDKDF (reference sequence). Trimming removed 5 bases from V and 4 bases from J, with 15 bases in between. The CDR3 is 15 residues long. The CDR3 here is CATSPIGDPKNIQYF. The CDR3 DNA reads TGTGCCACCAGCCCAATAGGGGACCCGAAAAACATTCAGTACTTC.

V usage is TRBV29-1 and J usage is TRBJ2-5; a weak D match, TRBD2 (7 bases). CDR3 length equals 15 residues. V lost 0 bases, J lost 1 base, and 12 bases lay in between. From germline, CDR1 is SQVTM and CDR2 ANQGSEA. The CDR3: CSVEDGGQSQETQYF. The CDR3 DNA follows: TGCAGCGTTGAAGACGGGGGGCAGTCCCAAGAGACCCAGTACTTC.

This clonotype has more than one count but fewer than ten. The CDR3 sequence: CAISEGSPETQYF. CDR3 DNA: TGTGCCATCAGTGAAGGTAGCCCAGAGACCCAGTACTTC. The genes are TRBV10-3 and TRBJ2-5; D remains unclear. This CDR3 is 13 amino acids long. Germline V gives CDR1 ENHRY, CDR2 SYGVKD. Trimming cost V 3 bases and J 4 bases, with 9 bases left between them.

To note about this clonotype: Just one base apart from a much larger clone, this may be a read error. This rearrangement joins TRBV5-6 to TRBJ2-5; 8 positions match TRBD1. In germline, CDR1 is SGHDT, CDR2 YYEEEE. The CDR3 consists of 14 residues. CDR3 sequence: CAGSYGQGQETQYF. For the CDR3, the DNA is TGTGCCGGCAGCTACGGACAGGGTCAAGAGACCCAGTACTTC.

This clonotype was picked up a small number of times. J is TRBJ2-1 and V is TRBV18; 10 bases agree with TRBD2. V dropped 2 bases and J dropped 7; count of bases not matched to a gene: 5. The CDR3 extends over 15 amino acids. Germline V gene sequence: CDR1 KGHSH, CDR2 LQKENI. The CDR3 DNA is TGTGCCAGCTCACCAAACCAGCGGGAGGGAAATGAGCAGTTCTTC. Protein product: CASSPNQREGNEQFF.

The J gene is TRBJ2-5, the V gene TRBV12-3 or TRBV12-4, with TRBD2 identical over 13 bases. V shed 6 bases, J shed 9 bases, and the junction held 7 bases outside the gene matches. The CDR3 has 14 residues. The CDR3 DNA sequence: TGTGCCAGCAGCCTGGGACTAGCGGGATTACCCCAGTACTTC. The encoded protein is CASSLGLAGLPQYF.